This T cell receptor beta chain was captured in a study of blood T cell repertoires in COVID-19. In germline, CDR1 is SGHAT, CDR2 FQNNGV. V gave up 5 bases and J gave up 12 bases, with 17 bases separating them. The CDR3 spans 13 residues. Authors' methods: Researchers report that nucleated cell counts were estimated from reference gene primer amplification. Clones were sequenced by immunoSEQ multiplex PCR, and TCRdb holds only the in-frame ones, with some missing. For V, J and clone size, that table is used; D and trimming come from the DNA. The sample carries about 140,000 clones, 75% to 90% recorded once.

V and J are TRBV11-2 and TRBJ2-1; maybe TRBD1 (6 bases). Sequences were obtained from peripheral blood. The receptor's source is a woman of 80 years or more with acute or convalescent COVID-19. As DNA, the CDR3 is TGTGCCAGCAGCCAGTTGAGGGGGTCGTTGCAGTTCTTC. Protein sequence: CASSQLRGSLQFF.